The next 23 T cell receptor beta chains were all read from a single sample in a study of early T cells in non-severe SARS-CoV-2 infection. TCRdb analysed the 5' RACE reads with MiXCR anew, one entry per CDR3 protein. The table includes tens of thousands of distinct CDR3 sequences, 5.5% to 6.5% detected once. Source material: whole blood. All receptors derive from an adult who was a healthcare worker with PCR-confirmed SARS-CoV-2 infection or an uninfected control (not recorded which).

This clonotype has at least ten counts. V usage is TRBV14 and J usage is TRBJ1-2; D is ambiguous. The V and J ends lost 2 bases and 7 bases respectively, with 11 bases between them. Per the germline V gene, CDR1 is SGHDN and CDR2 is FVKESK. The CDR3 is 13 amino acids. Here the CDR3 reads CASSQNERGGYTF. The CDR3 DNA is TGTGCCAGCAGCCAAAACGAGCGAGGTGGCTACACCTTC.

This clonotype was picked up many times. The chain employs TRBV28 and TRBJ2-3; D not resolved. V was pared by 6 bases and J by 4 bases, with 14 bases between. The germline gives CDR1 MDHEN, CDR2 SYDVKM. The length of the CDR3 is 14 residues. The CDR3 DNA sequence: TGTGCCAGCAGCCCCGTTGGACGGTCAGATACGCAGTATTTT. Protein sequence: CASSPVGRSDTQYF.

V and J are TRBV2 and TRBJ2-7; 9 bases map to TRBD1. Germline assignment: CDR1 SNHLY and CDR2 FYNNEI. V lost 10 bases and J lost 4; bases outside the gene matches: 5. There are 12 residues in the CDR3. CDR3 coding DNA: TGTGCCATCGGACAGGGGAAGTACGAGCAGTACTTC. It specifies CAIGQGKYEQYF.

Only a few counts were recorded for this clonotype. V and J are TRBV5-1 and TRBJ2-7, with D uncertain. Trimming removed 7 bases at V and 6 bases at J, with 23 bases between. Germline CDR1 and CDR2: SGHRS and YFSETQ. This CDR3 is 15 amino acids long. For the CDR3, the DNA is TGCGCCAGCTATCCACATAATCCGGAAGCTTGCGAGCAGTACTTC. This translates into CASYPHNPEACEQYF.

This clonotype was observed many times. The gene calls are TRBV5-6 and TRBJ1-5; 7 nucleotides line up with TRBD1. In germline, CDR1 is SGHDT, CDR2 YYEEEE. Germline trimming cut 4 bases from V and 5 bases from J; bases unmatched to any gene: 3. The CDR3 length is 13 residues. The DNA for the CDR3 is TGTGCCAGCAGCCTAACAGGGGATCAGCCCCAGCATTTT. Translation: CASSLTGDQPQHF.

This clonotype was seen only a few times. This CDR3 is CASSPPSRDTEAFF. As DNA, the CDR3 is TGTGCCAGCTCACCACCTAGTAGGGATACTGAAGCTTTCTTT. The rearrangement uses TRBV18 and TRBJ1-1; no clear D gene. Germline lookup yields CDR1 KGHSH and CDR2 LQKENI. Trimming shortened V by 0 bases and J by 5 bases, and 10 bases separated the two germline ends. The CDR3 extends over 14 amino acids.

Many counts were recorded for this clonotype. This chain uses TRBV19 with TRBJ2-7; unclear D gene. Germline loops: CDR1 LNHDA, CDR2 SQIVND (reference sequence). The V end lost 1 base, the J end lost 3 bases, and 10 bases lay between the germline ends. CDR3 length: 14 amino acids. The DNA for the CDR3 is TGTGCCAGTAGTATAGCCGCAGGATTCTACGAGCAGTACTTC. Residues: CASSIAAGFYEQYF. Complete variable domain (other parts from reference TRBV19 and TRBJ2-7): DGGITQSPKYLFRKEGQNVTLSCEQNLNHDAMYWYRQDPGQGLRLIYYSQIVNDFQKGDIAEGYSVSREKKESFPLTVTSAQKNPTAFYLCASSIAAGFYEQYFGPGTRLTVT.

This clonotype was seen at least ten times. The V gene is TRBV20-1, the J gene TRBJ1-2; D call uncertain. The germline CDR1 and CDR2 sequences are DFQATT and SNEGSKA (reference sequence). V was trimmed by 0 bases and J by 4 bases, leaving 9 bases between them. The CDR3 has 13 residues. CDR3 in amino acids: CSARDHRSYGYTF. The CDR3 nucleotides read TGCAGTGCTAGAGATCACAGATCCTATGGCTACACCTTC.

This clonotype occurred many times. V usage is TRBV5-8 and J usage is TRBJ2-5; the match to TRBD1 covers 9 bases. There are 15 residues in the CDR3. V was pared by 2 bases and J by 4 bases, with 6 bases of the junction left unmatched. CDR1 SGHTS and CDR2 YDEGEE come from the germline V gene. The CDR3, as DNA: TGTGCCAGCAGCTTTAACGGACAGGGGCTAGAGACCCAGTACTTC. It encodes CASSFNGQGLETQYF.

In DNA form, the CDR3 reads TGTGCCAGTAGTATAGCCCCCGGGGTCGGGGAGCTGTTTTTT. Translated, it gives CASSIAPGVGELFF. V gene TRBV19 combines with J gene TRBJ2-2, with a tentative D call TRBD2 (5 bases). The ends were cut back, 1 base at V and 7 bases at J, with 10 bases in the middle. The germline gives CDR1 LNHDA, CDR2 SQIVND (reference sequence). The CDR3 totals 14 residues.

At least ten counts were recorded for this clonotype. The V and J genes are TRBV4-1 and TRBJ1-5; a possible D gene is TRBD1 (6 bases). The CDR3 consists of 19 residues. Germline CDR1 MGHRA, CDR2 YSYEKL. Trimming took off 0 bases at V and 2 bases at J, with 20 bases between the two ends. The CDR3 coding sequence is TGCGCCAGCAGCCAAGAAGGGCAGGGGCGTTATAGTGGCAATCAGCCCCAGCATTTT. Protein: CASSQEGQGRYSGNQPQHF.

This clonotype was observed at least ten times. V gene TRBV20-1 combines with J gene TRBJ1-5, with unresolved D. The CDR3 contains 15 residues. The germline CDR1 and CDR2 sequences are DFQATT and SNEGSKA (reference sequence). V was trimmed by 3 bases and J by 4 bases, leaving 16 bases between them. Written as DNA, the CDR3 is TGCAGTGCTAGGGAGGGCCTCCTGGAAAATCAGCCCCAGCATTTT. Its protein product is CSAREGLLENQPQHF.

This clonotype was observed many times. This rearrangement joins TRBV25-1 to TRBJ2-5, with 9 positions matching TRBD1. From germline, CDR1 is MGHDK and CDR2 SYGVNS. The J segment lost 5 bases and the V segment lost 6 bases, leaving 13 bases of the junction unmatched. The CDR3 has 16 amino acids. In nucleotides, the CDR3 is TGTGCCAGCAGCCGCCCGGGACAGGGCATCGCGGAGACCCAGTACTTC. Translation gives CASSRPGQGIAETQYF.

The CDR3 loop reads CASSIHIRDTWGYSNQPQHF. In DNA, the CDR3 is TGTGCCAGCAGCATACATATCCGGGACACTTGGGGGTATAGCAATCAGCCCCAGCATTTT. This rearrangement joins TRBV21-1 to TRBJ1-5; the table names TRBD1, a call not compared with the DNA. TRBV21-1 is classified as a pseudogene. This CDR3 is built from 20 residues.

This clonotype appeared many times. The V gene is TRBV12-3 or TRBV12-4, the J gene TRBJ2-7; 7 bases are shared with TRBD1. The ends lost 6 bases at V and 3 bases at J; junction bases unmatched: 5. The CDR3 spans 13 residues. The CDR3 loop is CASRGYRGYEQYF. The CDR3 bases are TGTGCCAGCAGAGGATACAGGGGCTACGAGCAGTACTTC.

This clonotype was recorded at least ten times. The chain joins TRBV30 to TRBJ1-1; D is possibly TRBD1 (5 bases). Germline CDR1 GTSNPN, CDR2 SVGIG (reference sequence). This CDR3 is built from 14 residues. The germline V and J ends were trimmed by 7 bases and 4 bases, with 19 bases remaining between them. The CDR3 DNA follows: TGTGCCTCTGGACGGAGTGGGGCGAGCACTGAAGCTTTCTTT. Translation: CASGRSGASTEAFF.

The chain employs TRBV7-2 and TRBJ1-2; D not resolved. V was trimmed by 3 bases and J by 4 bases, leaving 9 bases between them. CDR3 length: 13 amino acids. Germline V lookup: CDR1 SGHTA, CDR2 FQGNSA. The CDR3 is CASSFGPLYGYTF. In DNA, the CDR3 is TGTGCCAGCAGCTTTGGGCCCCTCTATGGCTACACCTTC.

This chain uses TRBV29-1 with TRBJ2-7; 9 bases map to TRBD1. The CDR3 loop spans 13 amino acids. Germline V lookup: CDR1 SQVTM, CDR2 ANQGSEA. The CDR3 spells CSAGTGMSYEQYF. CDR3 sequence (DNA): TGCAGTGCCGGGACAGGGATGTCCTACGAGCAGTACTTC.

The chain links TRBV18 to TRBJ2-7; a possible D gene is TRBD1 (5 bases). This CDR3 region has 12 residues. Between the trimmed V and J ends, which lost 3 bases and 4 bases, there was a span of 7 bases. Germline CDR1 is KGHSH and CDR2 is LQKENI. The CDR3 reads CASSPPGYEQYF. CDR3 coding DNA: TGTGCCAGCTCACCCCCAGGGTACGAGCAGTACTTC.

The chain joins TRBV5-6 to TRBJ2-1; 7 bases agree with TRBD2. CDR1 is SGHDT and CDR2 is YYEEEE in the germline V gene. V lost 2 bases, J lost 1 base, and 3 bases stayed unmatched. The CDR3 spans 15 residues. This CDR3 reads CASSFRGVSYNEQFF. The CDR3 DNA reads TGTGCCAGCAGCTTTCGGGGGGTTTCCTACAATGAGCAGTTCTTC.

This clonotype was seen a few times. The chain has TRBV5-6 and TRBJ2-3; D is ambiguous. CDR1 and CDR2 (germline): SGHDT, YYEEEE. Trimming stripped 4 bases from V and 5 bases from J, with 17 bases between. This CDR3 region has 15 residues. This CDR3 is CASSLRTPMGDTQYF. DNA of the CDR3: TGTGCCAGCAGCCTCCGGACCCCGATGGGAGATACGCAGTATTTT. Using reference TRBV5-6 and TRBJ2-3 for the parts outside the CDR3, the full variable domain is DAGVTQSPTHLIKTRGQQVTLRCSPKSGHDTVSWYQQALGQGPQFIFQYYEEEERQRGNFPDRFSGHQFPNYSSELNVNALLLGDSALYLCASSLRTPMGDTQYFGPGTRLTVL.

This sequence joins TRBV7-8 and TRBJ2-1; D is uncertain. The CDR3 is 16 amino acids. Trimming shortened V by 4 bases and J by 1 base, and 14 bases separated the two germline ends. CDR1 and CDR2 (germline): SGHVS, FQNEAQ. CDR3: CASSSPEVGSYNEQFF. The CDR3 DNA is TGTGCCAGCAGCTCACCAGAAGTGGGGTCCTACAATGAGCAGTTCTTC.

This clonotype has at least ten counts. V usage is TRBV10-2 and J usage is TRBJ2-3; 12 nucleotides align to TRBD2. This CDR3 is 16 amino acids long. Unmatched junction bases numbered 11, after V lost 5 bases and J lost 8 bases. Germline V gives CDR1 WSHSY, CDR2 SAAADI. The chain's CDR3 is CASSPELAGGRGTQYF. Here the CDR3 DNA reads TGCGCCAGCAGTCCGGAACTAGCGGGAGGTAGGGGTACGCAGTATTTT.